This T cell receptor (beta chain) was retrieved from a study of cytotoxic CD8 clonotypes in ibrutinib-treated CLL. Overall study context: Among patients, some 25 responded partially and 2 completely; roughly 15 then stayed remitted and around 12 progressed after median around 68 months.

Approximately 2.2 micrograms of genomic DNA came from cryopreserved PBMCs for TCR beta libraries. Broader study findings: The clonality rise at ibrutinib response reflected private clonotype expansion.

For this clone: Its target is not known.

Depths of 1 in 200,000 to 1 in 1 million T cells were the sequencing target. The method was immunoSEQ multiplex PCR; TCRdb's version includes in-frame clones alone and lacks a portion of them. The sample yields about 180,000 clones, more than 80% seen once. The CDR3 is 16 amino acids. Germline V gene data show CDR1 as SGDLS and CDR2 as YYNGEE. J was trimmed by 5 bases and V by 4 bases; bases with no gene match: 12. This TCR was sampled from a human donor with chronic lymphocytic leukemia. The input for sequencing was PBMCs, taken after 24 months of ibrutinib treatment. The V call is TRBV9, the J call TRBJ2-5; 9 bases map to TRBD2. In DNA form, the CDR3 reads TGTGCCAGCAGCCAGACTAGCGGTCAGGCGGAGGAGACCCAGTACTTC. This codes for CASSQTSGQAEETQYF.